This is a list of T cell receptor beta chains from one sample in a study of T cell responses to AZD1222 COVID-19 vaccine. Libraries were prepared by immunoSEQ multiplex PCR; TCRdb keeps only in-frame clonotypes and omits some of them. The sample holds around 120,000 clones, about 88% seen once. The source material was peripheral blood, sampled on day 0 of AZD1222 vaccination. The receptors here all came from an adult in good health. CDR3s include the opening cysteine and the closing phenylalanine or tryptophan. D genes are given only for firm matches. A clone size is listed for some rows: how often the clone was seen (once, few, many), or a class if it is expanded.

d_gene	abundance	v_gene	j_gene	CDR3aa	CDR3nt
.	.	TRBV12-3/TRBV12-4	TRBJ1-2	CASSSRAVYTF	TGTGCCAGCAGTTCCCGGGCCGTCTACACCTTC
.	.	TRBV24-1	TRBJ2-2	CATSDPGTDTGELFF	TGTGCCACCAGTGACCCCGGGACGGACACCGGGGAGCTGTTTTTT
.	.	TRBV9	TRBJ1-1	CASSVGQRANTEAFF	TGTGCCAGCAGCGTAGGACAGCGTGCGAACACTGAAGCTTTCTTT
.	few	TRBV7-9	TRBJ1-3	CASSVADRPGNTIYF	TGTGCCAGCAGCGTCGCAGATCGACCTGGAAACACCATATATTTT
TRBD2	.	TRBV7-3	TRBJ2-5	CASSPVVAGRETQYF	TGTGCCAGCAGCCCCGTGGTAGCGGGGAGGGAGACCCAGTACTTC
.	.	TRBV6-5	TRBJ2-2	CASDHRDTGELFF	TGTGCCAGCGACCACAGGGACACCGGGGAGCTGTTTTTT
TRBD1	.	TRBV19	TRBJ2-1	CASSIVGGTGANEQFF	TGTGCCAGTAGTATAGTTGGGGGTACAGGGGCAAATGAGCAGTTCTTC
.	.	TRBV19	TRBJ1-2	CASIPQGGASNYGYTF	TGTGCCAGTATACCTCAGGGAGGGGCCTCCAACTATGGCTACACCTTC
.	.	TRBV7-2	TRBJ2-5	CASSSQGSRETQYF	TGTGCCAGCAGCTCGCAAGGGTCCAGGGAGACCCAGTACTTC
.	.	TRBV5-1	TRBJ2-1	CASSEGQYNEQFF	TGCGCCAGCAGTGAAGGGCAATACAATGAGCAGTTCTTC
TRBD1	.	TRBV7-2	TRBJ1-4	CASSLVRGPNEKLFF	TGTGCCAGCAGCTTAGTAAGGGGGCCAAATGAAAAACTGTTTTTT
TRBD1	.	TRBV14	TRBJ2-7	CASSRGLSEQYF	TGTGCCAGCAGCAGGGGGCTCTCCGAGCAGTACTTC
.	.	TRBV12-2	TRBJ2-1	CASRRDRVFYNEQFF	TGTGCAAGTCGCCGCGACAGGGTGTTCTACAATGAGCAGTTCTTC
TRBD1	.	TRBV5-1	TRBJ2-5	CASSLGDRGPYQETQYF	TGCGCCAGCAGCTTGGGGGACAGGGGGCCCTATCAAGAGACCCAGTACTTC
.	.	TRBV24-1	TRBJ1-6	CATSDLVPVDPLHF	TGTGCCACCAGTGATTTAGTTCCGGTTGATCCCCTCCACTTT
.	.	TRBV5-1	TRBJ2-7	CASTRPEGPYEQYF	TGCGCCAGCACTCGGCCGGAGGGGCCCTACGAGCAGTACTTC
.	.	TRBV19	TRBJ1-2	CASSIGDSSFRGYTF	TGTGCCAGTAGTATCGGGGACTCCTCCTTCCGTGGCTACACCTTC
.	.	TRBV6-5	TRBJ2-2	CASSYSETRSTGELFF	TGTGCCAGCAGTTACTCGGAGACTAGGAGTACCGGGGAGCTGTTTTTT
TRBD2	.	TRBV5-4	TRBJ2-3	CASSLSSGGRDPYF	TGTGCCAGCAGCTTGTCTAGCGGGGGGCGGGATCCGTATTTT
.	.	TRBV21-1	TRBJ1-2	CASSAQYRGFTF	TGTGCCAGCAGCGCCCAATACAGGGGCTTCACCTTC
.	.	TRBV7-9	TRBJ2-3	CASSLARTDTDTQYF	TGTGCCAGCAGCTTAGCGCGGACAGACACAGATACGCAGTATTTT
.	.	TRBV10-1	TRBJ1-1	CATYRNTEAFF	TGCGCCACCTACAGGAACACTGAAGCTTTCTTT
TRBD1	few	TRBV12-3/TRBV12-4	TRBJ1-2	CASSQGVHGYTF	TGTGCCAGCAGTCAGGGGGTTCATGGCTACACCTTC
TRBD2	once	TRBV7-3	TRBJ2-7	CASRQRGTSRVWEQYF	TGTGCCAGCAGGCAAAGGGGGACTAGCAGAGTTTGGGAGCAGTACTTC
TRBD2	.	TRBV7-8	TRBJ2-2	CASSFRSGGNTGELFF	TGTGCCAGCAGCTTTCGGTCGGGGGGGAACACCGGGGAGCTGTTTTTT
.	.	TRBV7-2	TRBJ2-3	CASSLPIRGGATDTQYF	TGTGCCAGCAGCTTACCGATTAGAGGGGGGGCCACAGATACGCAGTATTTT
.	.	TRBV25-1	TRBJ1-1	CASSTRLSEAFF	TGTGCCAGCAGTACGCGGTTGTCGGAAGCTTTCTTT
TRBD1	.	TRBV18	TRBJ2-3	CASSPGQVEADTQYF	TGTGCCAGCTCACCAGGACAGGTCGAGGCAGATACGCAGTATTTT
.	.	TRBV19	TRBJ1-2	CASNEGQANYGYTF	TGTGCCAGTAACGAGGGGCAGGCCAACTATGGCTACACCTTC
.	.	TRBV20-1	TRBJ2-1	CSARPYNEQFF	TGCAGTGCTAGACCGTACAATGAGCAGTTCTTC
.	.	TRBV7-3	TRBJ1-1	CASSLTVGTNTEAFF	TGTGCCAGCAGCTTAACAGTAGGGACGAACACTGAAGCTTTCTTT
.	.	TRBV15	TRBJ2-7	CATSIVRQVRPYEQYF	TGTGCCACCAGCATCGTAAGACAGGTGCGACCCTACGAGCAGTACTTC
.	.	TRBV3-1/TRBV3-2	TRBJ2-2	CASSQARTANTGELFF	TGTGCCAGCAGCCAAGCTCGTACCGCGAACACCGGGGAGCTGTTTTTT
.	.	TRBV7-6	TRBJ1-3	CASSLTPVGTSGNTIYF	TGTGCCAGCAGCTTAACCCCGGTAGGGACGTCTGGAAACACCATATATTTT
.	.	TRBV5-6	TRBJ2-5	CASSSPVHQGLETQYF	TGTGCCAGCAGCAGTCCGGTCCACCAGGGTTTGGAGACCCAGTACTTC
.	.	TRBV5-1	TRBJ1-1	CASSLGSLNTEAFF	TGCGCCAGCAGCTTGGGCAGCTTGAACACTGAAGCTTTCTTT
TRBD1	.	TRBV3-1/TRBV3-2	TRBJ1-5	CASSQKGAGLNQPQHF	TGTGCCAGCAGCCAAAAGGGGGCCGGACTCAATCAGCCCCAGCATTTT
TRBD2	.	TRBV7-2	TRBJ2-5	CASSLRTSDRGETQYF	TGTGCCAGCAGCCTCCGGACTAGCGATAGGGGAGAGACCCAGTACTTC
.	.	TRBV6-2/TRBV6-3	TRBJ2-5	CASSKRVAETQYF	TGTGCCAGCAGTAAACGAGTGGCGGAGACCCAGTACTTC
.	.	TRBV18	TRBJ1-1	CASSPRSAQSNTEAFF	TGTGCCAGCTCACCACGGTCAGCACAGAGTAACACTGAAGCTTTCTTT
.	.	TRBV18	TRBJ2-1	CASSGPMEGTYNEQFF	TGTGCCAGCTCAGGTCCCATGGAAGGGACCTACAATGAGCAGTTCTTC
TRBD1	.	TRBV27	TRBJ1-1	CASSFGTANYEAFF	TGTGCCAGCAGCTTTGGGACAGCAAACTATGAAGCTTTCTTT
TRBD2	.	TRBV6-5	TRBJ2-1	CASSLRGGRASNEQFF	TGTGCCAGCAGTTTACGTGGCGGGAGGGCCAGTAATGAGCAGTTCTTC
TRBD1	.	TRBV5-1	TRBJ2-7	CASTDREFDEQYF	TGCGCCAGCACGGACAGGGAATTTGACGAGCAGTACTTC
.	.	TRBV10-3	TRBJ2-7	CAIGSQGINEQYF	TGTGCCATCGGGAGTCAGGGGATCAACGAGCAGTACTTC